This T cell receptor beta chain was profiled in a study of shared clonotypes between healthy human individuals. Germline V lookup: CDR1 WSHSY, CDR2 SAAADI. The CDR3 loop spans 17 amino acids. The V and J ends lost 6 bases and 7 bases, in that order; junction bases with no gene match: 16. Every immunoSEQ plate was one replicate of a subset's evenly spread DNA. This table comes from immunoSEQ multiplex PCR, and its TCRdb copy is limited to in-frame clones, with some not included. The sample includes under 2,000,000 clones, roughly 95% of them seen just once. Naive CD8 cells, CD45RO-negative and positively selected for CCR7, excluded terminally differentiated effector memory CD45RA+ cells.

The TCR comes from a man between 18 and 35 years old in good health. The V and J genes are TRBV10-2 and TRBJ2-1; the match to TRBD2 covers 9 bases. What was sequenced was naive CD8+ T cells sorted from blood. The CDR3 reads CASSTGGLATRGNEQFF. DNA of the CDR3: TGCGCCAGCAGCACAGGTGGACTAGCGACCCGTGGAAATGAGCAGTTCTTC.